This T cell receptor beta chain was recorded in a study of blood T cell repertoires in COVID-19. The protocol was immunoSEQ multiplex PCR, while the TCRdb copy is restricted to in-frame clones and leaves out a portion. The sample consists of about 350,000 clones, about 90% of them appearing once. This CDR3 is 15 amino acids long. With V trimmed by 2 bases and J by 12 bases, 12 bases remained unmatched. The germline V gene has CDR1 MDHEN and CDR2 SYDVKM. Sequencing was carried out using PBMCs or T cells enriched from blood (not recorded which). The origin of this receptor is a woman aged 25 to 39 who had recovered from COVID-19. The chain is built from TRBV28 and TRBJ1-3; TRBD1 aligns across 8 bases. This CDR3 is CASSLGTGPLSHIYF. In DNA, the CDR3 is TGTGCCAGCAGTTTAGGGACAGGTCCCCTTTCTCACATATATTTT.